These 10 T cell receptor beta chains came from one sample sequenced in a study of coeliac disease. These receptors' antigens are unknown. Findings and limits, study-wide: Lower clonality than controls marked TRB and TRG repertoires from active celiac intraepithelial and lamina propria samples.

Sequenced by immunoSEQ multiplex PCR; TCRdb stores in-frame clones only, minus some. This sample has around 4,100 clones, with less than 70% found just once. What was sequenced was intraepithelial lymphocytes from the gut. The receptors shown here come from a woman aged 18-29 years with active celiac disease.

This chain connects TRBV5-5 to TRBJ1-6, with D tentatively TRBD1 (6 bases). In germline, CDR1 is SGHKS, CDR2 YYEKEE (reference sequence). With 5 bases removed from V and 1 base from J, the gap between germline ends came to 22 bases. The CDR3 has 19 amino acids. CDR3 in DNA: TGTGCCAGCAGTGCCGCCCCAGGGGAAATTGGGTCCTATAATTCACCCCTCCACTTT. This gives the protein CASSAAPGEIGSYNSPLHF.

This clone ranks as large. The rearrangement uses TRBV10-3 and TRBJ2-7, with D hard to call. The V and J ends lost 0 bases and 4 bases respectively, with 4 bases between them. The CDR3 consists of 12 residues. Germline CDR1 and CDR2: ENHRY and SYGVKD. CDR3 sequence: CAISESQYEQYF. CDR3 DNA: TGTGCCATCAGTGAGTCGCAGTACGAGCAGTACTTC.

The chain couples TRBV30 to TRBJ1-3; 10 positions agree with TRBD1. V dropped 6 bases and J dropped 0; count of bases not matched to a gene: 11. From germline, CDR1 is GTSNPN and CDR2 SVGIG (reference sequence). The CDR3 contains 17 residues. Here the CDR3 DNA reads TGTGCCTGCCGACCGGGACAGGGGCTGAGCTCTGGAAACACCATATATTTT. It specifies CACRPGQGLSSGNTIYF.

This chain uses TRBV6-5 with TRBJ2-2; a weak D match, TRBD2 (5 bases). CDR3 size: 12 residues. Trimming cost V 2 bases and J 13 bases, with 11 bases left between them. Germline CDR1 reads MNHEY; CDR2 reads SVGAGI. CDR3 residues: CASSYGRRTLFF. The CDR3 DNA follows: TGTGCCAGCAGTTACGGTAGGAGGACGCTGTTTTTT.

The chain links TRBV15 to TRBJ1-2; 7 bases agree with TRBD1. The ends lost 1 base at V and 8 bases at J; junction bases unmatched: 4. CDR3 length: 13 residues. Germline V gives CDR1 LNHNV, CDR2 YYDKDF (reference sequence). The CDR3: CATSRGTGYGYTF. CDR3 DNA sequence: TGTGCCACCAGCAGAGGGACAGGATACGGCTACACCTTC. The full variable domain, with the rest looked up from reference TRBV15 and TRBJ1-2, is DAMVIQNPRYQVTQFGKPVTLSCSQTLNHNVMYWYQQKSSQAPKLLFHYYDKDFNNEADTPDNFQSRRPNTSFCFLDIRSPGLGDTAMYLCATSRGTGYGYTFGSGTRLTVV.

The J gene is TRBJ2-7, the V gene TRBV2; 12 bases fit TRBD1. CDR1 is SNHLY and CDR2 is FYNNEI in the germline V gene. V gave up 10 bases and J gave up 7 bases; unmatched junction bases: 14. The CDR3 runs to 15 residues. The CDR3 coding sequence is TGTGCCACCCTCCGAGGGACAGGGGGCCCGTTAGAGCAGTACGTC. As protein: CATLRGTGGPLEQYV.

This clone appeared a single time. The chain uses TRBV9 and TRBJ2-5; 9 bases are shared with TRBD2. Germline CDR1 SGDLS, CDR2 YYNGEE. The CDR3 runs 17 residues. The V gene end was trimmed by 0 bases and the J gene end by 5 bases; junction bases not matched to a gene: 11. The CDR3 region is CASSVGGGGAGSETQYF. For the CDR3, the DNA is TGTGCCAGCAGCGTAGGGGGCGGGGGGGCGGGCTCGGAGACCCAGTACTTC. The variable domain in full, completed from reference TRBV9 and TRBJ2-5, reads DSGVTQTPKHLITATGQRVTLRCSPRSGDLSVYWYQQSLDQGLQFLIQYYNGEERAKGNILERFSAQQFPDLHSELNLSSLELGDSALYFCASSVGGGGAGSETQYFGPGTRLLVL.

V is TRBV6-1 and J is TRBJ2-1, with D unclear. Trimming took off 3 bases at V and 6 bases at J, with 9 bases between the two ends. The CDR3 has 13 amino acids. Germline V gene data show CDR1 as MNHNS and CDR2 as SASEGT. The CDR3 nucleotides read TGTGCCAGCAGTGATGTAACTTTCAATGAGCAGTTCTTC. Its protein is CASSDVTFNEQFF.

This chain links TRBV5-1 with TRBJ1-6; D ambiguous. CDR1 and CDR2 (germline): SGHRS, YFSETQ. The CDR3 sequence is 14 residues long. Deletions cut 2 bases from V and 9 bases from J, with 12 bases between. The CDR3 DNA reads as TGCGCCAGCAGCTTAACCACCGGAGCTTCACCCCTCCACTTT. Its protein is CASSLTTGASPLHF.

The V gene is TRBV6-5, the J gene TRBJ1-2; D remains unclear. The germline V gene encodes CDR1 MNHEY and CDR2 SVGAGI. The V and J ends lost 5 bases and 4 bases respectively, with 11 bases between them. CDR3 length equals 13 residues. The CDR3: CASSPSYGYGYTF. The DNA for the CDR3 is TGTGCCAGCAGTCCGTCTTACGGCTATGGCTACACCTTC.